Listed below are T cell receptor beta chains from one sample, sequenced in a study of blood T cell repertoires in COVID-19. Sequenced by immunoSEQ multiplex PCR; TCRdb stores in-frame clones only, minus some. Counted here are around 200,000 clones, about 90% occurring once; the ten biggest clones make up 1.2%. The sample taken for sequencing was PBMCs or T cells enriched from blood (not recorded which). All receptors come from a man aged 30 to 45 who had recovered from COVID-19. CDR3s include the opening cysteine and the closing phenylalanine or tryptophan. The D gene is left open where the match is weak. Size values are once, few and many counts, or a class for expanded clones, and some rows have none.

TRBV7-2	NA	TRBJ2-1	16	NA	CASSFIPGLRRGEQFF	TGTGCCAGCAGCTTTATACCGGGACTTAGGAGGGGTGAGCAGTTCTTC
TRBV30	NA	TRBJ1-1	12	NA	CAWTRGVTEAFF	TGTGCCTGGACCAGGGGAGTCACTGAAGCTTTCTTT
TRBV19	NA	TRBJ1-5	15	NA	CASRTRQVPMLPQHF	TGTGCCAGTAGAACCAGACAGGTACCTATGTTGCCCCAGCATTTT
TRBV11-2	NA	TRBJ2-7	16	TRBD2	CASSTRTRPDSYEQYF	TGTGCCAGCAGCACCCGGACTAGACCAGACTCCTACGAGCAGTACTTC
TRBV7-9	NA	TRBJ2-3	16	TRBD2	CASSLALAGGTDTQYF	TGTGCCAGCAGCTTAGCCTTAGCGGGGGGGACAGATACGCAGTATTTT
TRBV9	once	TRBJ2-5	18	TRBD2	CASSPHIGGGTSGETQYF	TGTGCCAGCAGCCCTCATATTGGGGGTGGGACTAGTGGGGAGACCCAGTACTTC
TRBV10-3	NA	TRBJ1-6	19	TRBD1	CAISESGTGGRRANSPLHF	TGTGCCATCAGTGAGTCGGGGACAGGGGGAAGGCGGGCTAATTCACCCCTCCACTTT
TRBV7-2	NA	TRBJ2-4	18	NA	CASSLVLGSGTPQNIQYF	TGTGCCAGCAGCTTAGTTCTTGGGTCTGGGACACCTCAAAACATTCAGTACTTC
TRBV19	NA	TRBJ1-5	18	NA	CASSSPLREGYSNQPQHF	TGTGCCAGTAGTTCTCCCCTCAGGGAGGGTTATAGCAATCAGCCCCAGCATTTT
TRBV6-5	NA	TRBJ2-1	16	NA	CASSYPWTGLHGEQFF	TGTGCCAGCAGTTACCCGTGGACTGGGCTACATGGTGAGCAGTTCTTC
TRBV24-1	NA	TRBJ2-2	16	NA	CATRMLRTIDTGELFF	TGTGCCACCAGAATGTTGCGGACAATCGACACCGGGGAGCTGTTTTTT
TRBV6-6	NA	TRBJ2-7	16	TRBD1	CASSYLPGTVSYEQYF	TGTGCCAGCAGTTACTTACCCGGGACAGTCTCCTACGAGCAGTACTTC
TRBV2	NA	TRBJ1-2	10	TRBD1	CAGTVYGYTF	TGTGCCGGGACAGTCTATGGCTACACCTTC
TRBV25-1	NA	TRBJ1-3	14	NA	CASSDRGSGNTIYF	TGTGCCAGCAGTGACAGGGGCTCTGGAAACACCATATATTTT
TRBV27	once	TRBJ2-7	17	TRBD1	CASSYSGGDRGSYEQYF	TGTGCCAGCAGCTACTCTGGAGGGGACAGGGGTTCGTACGAGCAGTACTTC
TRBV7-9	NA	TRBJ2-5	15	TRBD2	CASSLSASGGRGQYF	TGTGCCAGCAGCTTATCCGCTAGCGGGGGCCGGGGCCAGTACTTC
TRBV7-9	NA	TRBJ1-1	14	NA	CASSLTVLNTEAFF	TGTGCCAGCAGCTTAACAGTCCTGAACACTGAAGCTTTCTTT
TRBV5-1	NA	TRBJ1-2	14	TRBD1	CASSVGTVGGGYTF	TGCGCCAGCAGCGTGGGGACAGTTGGAGGAGGCTACACCTTC
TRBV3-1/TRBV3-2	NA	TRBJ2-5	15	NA	CASSQVPGGVLVQYF	TGTGCCAGCAGCCAAGTGCCAGGTGGTGTCCTGGTCCAGTACTTC
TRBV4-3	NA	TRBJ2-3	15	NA	CASSQTSLRTDTQYF	TGCGCCAGCAGCCAAACTAGTCTCCGCACAGATACGCAGTATTTT
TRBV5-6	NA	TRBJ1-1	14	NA	CASTPWRWNTEAFF	TGTGCCAGCACCCCTTGGCGGTGGAACACTGAAGCTTTCTTT
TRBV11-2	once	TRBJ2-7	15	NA	CASSLETGVNYEQYF	TGTGCCAGCAGCTTAGAGACGGGGGTAAACTACGAGCAGTACTTC
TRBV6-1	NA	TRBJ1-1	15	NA	CASSEDRMLRTEAFF	TGTGCCAGCAGTGAAGACAGGATGTTGAGGACTGAAGCTTTCTTT
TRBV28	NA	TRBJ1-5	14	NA	CASSKQGYSQPQHF	TGTGCCAGCAGTAAACAGGGATATTCTCAGCCCCAGCATTTT
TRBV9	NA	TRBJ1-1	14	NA	CASSPPTGYPEAFF	TGTGCCAGCAGCCCCCCGACAGGTTATCCTGAAGCTTTCTTT
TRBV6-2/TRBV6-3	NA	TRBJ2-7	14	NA	CASSSLGVRYEQYF	TGTGCCAGCAGTTCCCTCGGGGTTAGGTACGAGCAGTACTTC
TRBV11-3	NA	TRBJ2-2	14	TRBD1	CASRNRGDTGELFF	TGTGCCAGCAGGAACAGGGGGGACACCGGGGAGCTGTTTTTT
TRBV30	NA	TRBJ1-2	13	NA	CAWATGLLGGYTF	TGTGCCTGGGCGACAGGCCTACTTGGGGGCTACACCTTC
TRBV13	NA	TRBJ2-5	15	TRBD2	CASSSLAGGGETQYF	TGTGCCAGCAGCTCTCTAGCGGGGGGAGGAGAGACCCAGTACTTC
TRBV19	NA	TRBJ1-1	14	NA	CASSTQGVNTEAFF	TGTGCCAGTAGTACACAGGGTGTCAACACTGAAGCTTTCTTT
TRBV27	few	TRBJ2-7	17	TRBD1	CASSLPPRTGRSYEQYF	TGTGCCAGCAGTTTACCACCTCGGACAGGTAGATCCTACGAGCAGTACTTC
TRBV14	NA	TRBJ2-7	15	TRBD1	CASSKYRGRGYEQYF	TGTGCCAGCAGCAAATACAGGGGGCGTGGCTACGAGCAGTACTTC
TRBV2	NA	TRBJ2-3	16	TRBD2	CASSGTSGYSTDTQYF	TGTGCCAGCAGCGGGACTAGCGGATATAGCACAGATACGCAGTATTTT
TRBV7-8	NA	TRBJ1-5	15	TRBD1	CASSLAQQGYQPQHF	TGTGCCAGCAGCTTAGCGCAACAGGGGTATCAGCCCCAGCATTTT
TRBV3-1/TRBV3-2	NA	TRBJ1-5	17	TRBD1	CASSQAAGTGVLQPQHF	TGTGCCAGCAGCCAAGCCGCCGGGACAGGGGTTTTACAGCCCCAGCATTTT
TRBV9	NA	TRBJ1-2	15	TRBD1	CASSVATGGGYGYTF	TGTGCCAGCAGCGTGGCTACAGGGGGCGGCTATGGCTACACCTTC
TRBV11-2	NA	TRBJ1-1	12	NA	CASSFERPEAFF	TGTGCCAGCAGCTTTGAGAGGCCTGAAGCTTTCTTT
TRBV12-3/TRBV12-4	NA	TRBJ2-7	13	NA	CASSRGRTTEQYF	TGTGCCAGCAGCCGGGGAAGGACCACAGAGCAGTACTTC
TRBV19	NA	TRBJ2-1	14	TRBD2	CASSIGLAGDEQFF	TGTGCCAGTAGTATAGGACTAGCGGGAGATGAGCAGTTCTTC
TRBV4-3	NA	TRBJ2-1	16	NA	CASSQGRSRVNNEQFF	TGCGCCAGCAGCCAGGGGCGGTCTCGGGTTAACAATGAGCAGTTCTTC
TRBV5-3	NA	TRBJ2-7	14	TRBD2	CARSCPGLPYEQYF	TGTGCCAGAAGCTGTCCGGGACTACCCTACGAGCAGTACTTC
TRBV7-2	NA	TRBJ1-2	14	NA	CASSLAGAGSGYTF	TGTGCCAGCAGCTTAGCTGGCGCAGGGTCCGGCTACACCTTC
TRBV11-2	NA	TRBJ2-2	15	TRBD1	CASSLVRGRTGELFF	TGTGCCAGCAGCTTAGTTAGGGGGCGTACCGGGGAGCTGTTTTTT
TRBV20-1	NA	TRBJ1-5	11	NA	CSARGELAQHF	TGCAGTGCTAGAGGAGAGTTGGCCCAGCATTTT
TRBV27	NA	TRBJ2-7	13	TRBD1	CASRPGGYGEQYF	TGTGCCAGCAGGCCAGGGGGTTACGGCGAGCAGTACTTC
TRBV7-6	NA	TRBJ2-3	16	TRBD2	CASSLVWTSGTDTQYF	TGTGCCAGCAGCTTAGTTTGGACTAGCGGGACAGATACGCAGTATTTT
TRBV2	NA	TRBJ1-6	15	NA	CASTYEDSPNSPLHF	TGTGCCAGCACCTATGAGGACAGCCCTAATTCACCCCTCCACTTT
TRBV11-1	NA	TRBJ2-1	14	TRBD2	CASSPLAGAAEQFF	TGTGCCAGCAGCCCCTTAGCGGGAGCGGCTGAGCAGTTCTTC
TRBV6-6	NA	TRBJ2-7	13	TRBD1	CASSHGQGYEQYF	TGTGCCAGCAGTCACGGACAGGGCTACGAGCAGTACTTC
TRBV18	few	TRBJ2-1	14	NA	CASSPMAGDNEQFF	TGTGCCAGCTCACCAATGGCCGGGGACAATGAGCAGTTCTTC